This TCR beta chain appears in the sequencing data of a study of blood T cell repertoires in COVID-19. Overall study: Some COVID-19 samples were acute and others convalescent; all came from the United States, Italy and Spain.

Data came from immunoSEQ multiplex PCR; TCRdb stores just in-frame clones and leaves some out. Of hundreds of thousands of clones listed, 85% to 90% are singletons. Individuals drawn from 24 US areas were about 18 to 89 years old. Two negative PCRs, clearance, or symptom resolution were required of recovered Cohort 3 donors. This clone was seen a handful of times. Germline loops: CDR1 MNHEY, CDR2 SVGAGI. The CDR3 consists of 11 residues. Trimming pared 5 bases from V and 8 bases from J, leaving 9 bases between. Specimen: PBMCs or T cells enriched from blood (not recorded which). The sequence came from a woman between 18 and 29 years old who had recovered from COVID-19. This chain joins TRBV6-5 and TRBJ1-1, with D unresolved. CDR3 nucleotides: TGTGCCAGCAGTACCGCGGGGGAAGCTTTCTTT. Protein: CASSTAGEAFF.